This T cell receptor (beta chain) derives from a study of blood T cell repertoires in COVID-19. As for the study in general: Sources were T cells, B-cell-depleted T cells, or PBMCs; the material itself was cDNA or gDNA.

In germline, CDR1 is SGHNT, CDR2 YYREEE (reference sequence). This CDR3 region has 14 residues. Trimming took off 9 bases at V and 1 base at J, with 14 bases between the two ends. As originally analysed: Amplifying reference gene primers gave estimates of nucleated cell counts. The repertoire was sequenced with immunoSEQ multiplex PCR; TCRdb's copy has only in-frame clones and lacks some. V, J and clone size derive from that table, while D and trimming were established from the DNA sequence. The sample has around 200,000 clones, more than 75% seen once. Followed longitudinally, the Seattle patients had been enrolled during active infection.

The source is a person aged 65 to 85 with COVID-19, enrolled during active disease. The genes are TRBV5-4 and TRBJ1-3, with D possibly being TRBD1 (6 bases). Sequences were obtained from peripheral blood. For the CDR3, the DNA is TGTGCCACAGAGATAGGGGGTTCTGGAAACACCATATATTTT. This gives the protein CATEIGGSGNTIYF.